The 13 T cell receptor beta chains listed next were all sequenced from one sample in a study of cytomegalovirus exposure and HLA in healthy donors. Primers for the PCR totalled 60 Vbeta and 13 Jbeta. Clones were read by immunoSEQ multiplex PCR, and TCRdb kept only the in-frame ones, dropping some. The sample lists about 110,000 clones; around two thirds were seen once. The sequenced material came from PBMCs. The receptor source for this set is a man between 45 and 60 years old in good health and CMV-seropositive.

The rearrangement links TRBV30 to TRBJ1-2; D call uncertain. V was trimmed by 7 bases and J by 2 bases, leaving 11 bases between them. CDR1 and CDR2 (germline): GTSNPN, SVGIG (reference sequence). The CDR3 loop spans 12 amino acids. The DNA of the CDR3 is TGTGCCTTTATGGGCAGAAACTATGGCTACACCTTC. Translation gives CAFMGRNYGYTF.

The chain links TRBV14 to TRBJ1-1; D is unclear. The V end lost 2 bases, the J end lost 4 bases, and 8 bases lay between the germline ends. The CDR3 contains 13 residues. Germline loops: CDR1 SGHDN, CDR2 FVKESK. CDR3 loop: CASSQLTSTEAFF. The CDR3 DNA sequence: TGTGCCAGCAGCCAATTGACAAGCACTGAAGCTTTCTTT. Full variable domain (missing parts from reference TRBV14 and TRBJ1-1): EAGVTQFPSHSVIEKGQTVTLRCDPISGHDNLYWYRRVMGKEIKFLLHFVKESKQDESGMPNNRFLAERTGGTYSTLKVQPAELEDSGVYFCASSQLTSTEAFFGQGTRLTVV.

V usage is TRBV27 and J usage is TRBJ2-1; 11 positions agree with TRBD2. The germline CDR1 and CDR2 sequences are MNHEY and SMNVEV (reference sequence). This CDR3 region has 17 residues. Trimming took 3 bases from V and 7 from J; bases not matched to a gene: 11. DNA for the CDR3: TGTGCCAGCAGTTTCGGCAGAATAGCGGGGGGGTGGAATGAGCAGTTCTTC. Encoded protein: CASSFGRIAGGWNEQFF.

The chain has TRBV5-4 and TRBJ2-1, with no clear D. V shed 1 base and J shed 9 bases, with 14 bases lying between them. The CDR3 has 14 amino acids. Germline V lookup: CDR1 SGHNT, CDR2 YYREEE (reference sequence). In DNA, the CDR3 is TGTGCCAGCAGCTTGATGATCGGTTACGGTGAGCAGTTCTTC. This translates into CASSLMIGYGEQFF.

On this clone: One end of the junction does not line up with germline, which may come from a read error. This rearrangement joins TRBV10-1 to TRBJ1-2, with 8 positions matching TRBD1. The CDR3 is 12 residues long. The germline gives CDR1 WNHNN, CDR2 SYGVQD (reference sequence). CDR3 amino acids: CLQGATPQRYTF. The DNA for the CDR3 is TGTCTTCAGGGGGCAACACCACAGCGCTACACCTTC.

A remark on this clone: Other nucleotide sequences in the sample specify the same CDR3. The chain recombines TRBV6-1 with TRBJ1-1, with D maybe TRBD1 (5 bases). Germline V gene lookup returns CDR1 MNHNS and CDR2 SASEGT. V shed 3 bases and J shed 11 bases, with 7 bases lying between them. The CDR3 runs to 10 residues. The CDR3 sequence is CASSDRGAFF. CDR3 nucleotides: TGTGCCAGCAGTGACCGGGGGGCTTTCTTT.

In its sample, this clone was seen once. The chain carries TRBV5-4 and TRBJ1-5, with 12 bases identical to TRBD1. V shed 1 base and J 1 base; nucleotides not matched to a gene: 3. The CDR3 runs to 17 residues. Germline V gives CDR1 SGHNT, CDR2 YYREEE (reference sequence). CDR3 sequence: CASSLFGTGGSNQPQHF. In DNA form, the CDR3 reads TGTGCCAGCAGCTTGTTTGGGACAGGGGGCAGCAATCAGCCCCAGCATTTT.

Here the CDR3 DNA reads TGTGCCAGCAGCTCCGGGACTAGCGGGAGGGGGACCTACGAGCAGTACTTC. Translated, it gives CASSSGTSGRGTYEQYF. This chain joins TRBV28 and TRBJ2-7; 16 bases agree with TRBD2. Germline CDR1 MDHEN, CDR2 SYDVKM. The V and J ends lost 6 bases and 2 bases, in that order; junction bases with no gene match: 7. The CDR3 covers 17 residues.

The V gene is TRBV7-7, the J gene TRBJ2-5; 13 bases are a match to TRBD2. CDR3 size: 15 residues. Germline values: CDR1 SSHAT, CDR2 FNYEAQ (reference sequence). The trim removed 3 bases at V and 3 bases at J, leaving 1 base unmatched. CDR3 nucleotide sequence: TGTGCCAGCAGCTTTGGACTAGCGGGGGAAGAGACCCAGTACTTC. Translation: CASSFGLAGEETQYF.

V usage is TRBV6-6 and J usage is TRBJ1-1, with TRBD1 matching 7 bases. From germline, CDR1 is MNHNY and CDR2 SVGAGI (reference sequence). The CDR3 is 13 residues long. With 5 bases clipped from V and 4 bases from J, the junction kept 4 bases outside the gene matches. As DNA, the CDR3 is TGTGCCAGCAGTGACCACAGGGGCACTGAAGCTTTCTTT. It specifies CASSDHRGTEAFF.

This rearrangement joins TRBV5-1 to TRBJ2-3, with 11 bases aligning to TRBD2. Germline CDR1 and CDR2: SGHRS and YFSETQ. The CDR3 is 17 amino acids. V lost 1 base to trimming and J lost 5 bases; unmatched junction nucleotides: 9. The CDR3 protein is CASSLSTSGSWVDTQYF. In DNA, the CDR3 is TGCGCCAGCAGCTTGTCAACTAGCGGGAGTTGGGTAGATACGCAGTATTTT.

The chain combines TRBV15 with TRBJ2-6; D is possibly TRBD1 (5 bases). Trimming took off 0 bases at V and 1 base at J, with 7 bases between the two ends. This CDR3 has 16 amino acids. Germline V gives CDR1 LNHNV, CDR2 YYDKDF (reference sequence). The CDR3 nucleotides read TGTGCCACCAGCAGAGATGGGGCTTCTGGGGCCAACGTCCTGACTTTC. It translates to CATSRDGASGANVLTF.

The chain employs TRBV5-1 and TRBJ2-7; 8 bases align to TRBD1. CDR1 is SGHRS and CDR2 is YFSETQ in the germline V gene. The CDR3 runs to 14 residues. V lost 4 bases to trimming and J lost 3 bases; unmatched junction nucleotides: 6. The CDR3 nucleotides are TGCGCCAGCAGCCCGGGGACAGGTTTCTACGAGCAGTACTTC. Residues: CASSPGTGFYEQYF.